This T cell receptor (beta chain) was obtained from a study of blood T cells in healthy people across ages. Primers used in a second PCR of roughly 6 to 11 cycles were a sample-barcoded 5' primer and a J-beta primer mix. TCRdb analysed the 5' RACE reads with MiXCR anew, one entry per CDR3 protein. In the table there are under 2 million distinct CDR3 sequences, around 36% of which are singletons. Trimming pared 8 bases from V and 2 bases from J, leaving 9 bases between. The CDR3 is 12 amino acids. Germline V CDR1 and CDR2: MNHEY, SVGAGI. Sequenced sample: blood. This chain links TRBV6-5 with TRBJ1-1; D is unclear. This clonotype originated in a woman aged 30 to 39 in good health. The CDR3 region has the DNA TGTGCCAGCGGACGACCTAACACTGAAGCTTTCTTT. The encoded protein is CASGRPNTEAFF.